Shown below are 28 T cell receptor beta chains from a single sample sequenced in a study of lymphopenia after photon versus proton radiotherapy. The table came from immunoSEQ multiplex PCR; TCRdb's copy has only in-frame clones and leaves some out. In the table there are 24,000 or so clones, approximately 88% of which are singletons. The sample in question was peripheral blood, obtained from a patient treated with photon-based radiotherapy. The origin of the receptors is a man between 35 and 55 years old with gastric cancer.

CDR3 coding DNA: TGTGCCAGCTCTCGCTACAGGGAGGGTCAGCCCCAGCATTTT. Protein product: CASSRYREGQPQHF. The genes are TRBV18 and TRBJ1-5; perhaps TRBD1 as D (6 bases). V lost 6 bases to trimming and J lost 6 bases, with 15 bases between them. Germline values: CDR1 KGHSH, CDR2 LQKENI. This CDR3 region has 14 residues.

The CDR3 here is CASSPSLGHNEQFF. CDR3 nucleotides: TGTGCCAGCAGCCCCAGCCTAGGTCACAATGAGCAGTTCTTC. This chain links TRBV7-6 with TRBJ2-1; D call uncertain. Germline V gene lookup returns CDR1 SGHVS and CDR2 FNYEAQ. CDR3 size: 14 residues. Trimming cost V 5 bases and J 5 bases, with 13 bases left between them.

This clone was picked up a small number of times. This chain uses TRBV11-2 with TRBJ1-2; D unclear. V gave up 5 bases and J gave up 13 bases, with 11 bases separating them. The CDR3 contains 10 residues. CDR1 is SGHAT and CDR2 is FQNNGV in the germline V gene. This chain's CDR3 is CASSGYGGTF. The CDR3 DNA sequence: TGTGCCAGCAGCGGATATGGCGGCACCTTC.

With regard to this clone: The identical CDR3 is also encoded by other nucleotide sequences in the sample. This chain links TRBV5-6 with TRBJ2-1, with D tentatively TRBD1 (6 bases). The CDR3 consists of 13 residues. Germline lookup yields CDR1 SGHDT and CDR2 YYEEEE. Trimming left V 0 bases short and J 6 bases short, with 7 bases between. The CDR3 region has the DNA TGTGCCAGCAGCTTGGACAGGGTCAATGAGCAGTTCTTC. Translated, it gives CASSLDRVNEQFF.

DNA of the CDR3: TGTGCCAGCAGTGATGAGGGGGCGAGTGAAAAACTGTTTTTT. Protein sequence: CASSDEGASEKLFF. This rearrangement joins TRBV2 to TRBJ1-4, with 7 bases matching TRBD1. Germline V gene lookup returns CDR1 SNHLY and CDR2 FYNNEI. The length of the CDR3 is 14 residues. V shed 3 bases and J 7 bases; nucleotides not matched to a gene: 5.

This clone was counted a single time. This chain joins TRBV7-2 and TRBJ1-5, with TRBD1 identical over 11 bases. Trimming at V came to 4 bases and at J to 3 bases, leaving 11 bases not matched to a gene. CDR1 and CDR2 from the germline V gene are SGHTA and FQGNSA. CDR3 length: 18 amino acids. The CDR3 reads CASSWGTGGARNNQPQHF. The CDR3 DNA reads TGTGCCAGCAGCTGGGGGACAGGGGGGGCGAGGAACAATCAGCCCCAGCATTTT.

A few counts support this clone. Sequence at one end of the junction differs from germline and may be a read error. V and J are TRBV10-3 and TRBJ2-7; maybe TRBD2 (6 bases). CDR3 length equals 15 residues. CDR1 is ENHRY, CDR2 SYGVKD, per germline. In nucleotides, the CDR3 is TGTGCCAGCAGTGACTTAGCCGGCGGGGAGTACGAGCAGTACTTC. This codes for CASSDLAGGEYEQYF.

The table lists this clone with a few counts. The chain uses TRBV5-6 and TRBJ2-7, with 8 positions matching TRBD1. CDR1 and CDR2 from the germline V gene are SGHDT and YYEEEE. The CDR3 is 15 residues long. V shed 6 bases, J shed 4 bases, and the junction held 12 bases outside the gene matches. CDR3 bases: TGTGCCAGCACGCTTTTAGGACAGGGTCCATACGAGCAGTACTTC. Protein product: CASTLLGQGPYEQYF.

This chain uses TRBV6-1 with TRBJ2-7; 7 bases map to TRBD2. CDR3 length: 13 residues. V lost 10 bases, J lost 3 bases, and 9 bases stayed unmatched. Per germline, CDR1 MNHNS and CDR2 SASEGT. CDR3 sequence reads: CATSTTGGYEQYF. DNA of the CDR3: TGTGCCACCTCAACAACGGGAGGCTACGAGCAGTACTTC.

The V call is TRBV30, the J call TRBJ1-5; no clear D. This CDR3 is built from 14 residues. CDR1 is GTSNPN and CDR2 is SVGIG in the germline V gene (reference sequence). The V end lost 4 bases, the J end lost 0 bases, and 10 bases lay between the germline ends. Here the CDR3 reads CAWKGQISNQPQHF. The CDR3, as DNA: TGTGCCTGGAAAGGGCAGATTAGCAATCAGCCCCAGCATTTT.

This clone has a handful of counts. This chain uses TRBV6-1 with TRBJ1-4, with TRBD1 matching 7 bases. V lost 5 bases to trimming and J lost 7 bases; unmatched junction nucleotides: 7. The germline gives CDR1 MNHNS, CDR2 SASEGT. The CDR3 consists of 14 residues. The CDR3 region is CASSPTGQTEKLFF. In DNA, the CDR3 is TGTGCCAGCAGTCCCACGGGACAGACTGAAAAACTGTTTTTT.

This chain connects TRBV5-1 to TRBJ2-3; 10 nucleotides line up with TRBD2. Germline CDR1 is SGHRS and CDR2 is YFSETQ. The CDR3 contains 16 residues. J was trimmed by 4 bases and V by 2 bases; bases with no gene match: 7. DNA for the CDR3: TGCGCCAGCAGCTTAGGGAGCGGGGGGGCCCCAGATACGCAGTATTTT. This gives the protein CASSLGSGGAPDTQYF.

This rearrangement joins TRBV27 to TRBJ2-5; D might be TRBD1 or TRBD2, each matching 5 bases. The J call may be in error: the DNA end matches TRBJ2-7 better. The CDR3 spans 15 residues. CDR1 and CDR2 (germline): MNHEY, SMNVEV (reference sequence). CDR3 bases: TGTGCCAGCAGTTTATCAGGCGGGTCTGGGGGCGAGCAGTACTTC. As protein: CASSLSGGSGGEQYF.

On this clone: The junction departs from the called germline gene at one end, perhaps through a read error. The chain couples TRBV7-7 to TRBJ2-5; the D gene is possibly TRBD1 (6 bases). Looked up from germline, CDR1 is SSHAT and CDR2 is FNYEAQ (reference sequence). This CDR3 region has 12 residues. This CDR3 is CASSSDSETQYF. CDR3 bases: TGTGCTAGCAGCTCGGACAGCGAGACCCAGTACTTC.

The table lists this clone with a few counts. CDR3 loop: CASTRLGTYEQYF. CDR3 bases: TGTGCCAGCACCCGTCTGGGGACCTACGAGCAGTACTTC. V is TRBV2 and J is TRBJ2-7; D call uncertain. V lost 7 bases and J 2 bases, leaving 12 bases between the germline ends. Germline values: CDR1 SNHLY, CDR2 FYNNEI. The CDR3 spans 13 residues.

This rearrangement joins TRBV5-1 to TRBJ1-1; D is uncertain. This CDR3 region has 13 residues. V was cut by 5 bases and J by 1 base, with 9 bases left in between. Germline CDR1 and CDR2: SGHRS and YFSETQ. CDR3 sequence: CASRVSENTEAFF. Here the CDR3 DNA reads TGCGCCAGCAGGGTCTCGGAGAACACTGAAGCTTTCTTT.

This chain connects TRBV28 to TRBJ2-1, with D perhaps TRBD1 or TRBD2 (5 bases each). The V and J ends lost 5 bases and 5 bases respectively, with 16 bases between them. Germline V gene data show CDR1 as MDHEN and CDR2 as SYDVKM. The CDR3 is 15 residues long. The CDR3 is CASSRFSGTNNEQFF. In nucleotides, the CDR3 is TGTGCCAGCAGTCGGTTTTCCGGGACCAACAATGAGCAGTTCTTC.

The chain links TRBV4-1 to TRBJ1-3; a possible D gene is TRBD1 (6 bases). Germline V gene data show CDR1 as MGHRA and CDR2 as YSYEKL. This CDR3 has 17 amino acids. V gave up 0 bases and J gave up 0 bases, with 12 bases separating them. DNA of the CDR3: TGCGCCAGCAGCCAAGACCCGGACAGCTTCTCTGGAAACACCATATATTTT. This gives the protein CASSQDPDSFSGNTIYF.

The genes are TRBV30 and TRBJ2-7, with D unresolved. Trimming pared 0 bases from V and 5 bases from J, leaving 8 bases between. This CDR3 region has 12 residues. Per the germline V gene, CDR1 is GTSNPN and CDR2 is SVGIG (reference sequence). CDR3 loop: CAWSVSVNEQYF. In DNA form, the CDR3 reads TGTGCCTGGAGTGTATCGGTCAACGAGCAGTACTTC.

V is TRBV4-1 and J is TRBJ1-4; D gene uncertain. The V end was cut by 4 bases, the J end by 7 bases, with 10 bases between. The CDR3 spans 13 residues. The germline CDR1 and CDR2 sequences are MGHRA and YSYEKL. CDR3 sequence reads: CASSLVGLEKLFF. Here the CDR3 DNA reads TGCGCCAGCAGCCTCGTGGGCCTTGAAAAACTGTTTTTT.

This clone came up a few times. The chain employs TRBV7-9 and TRBJ1-4, with 10 bases that match TRBD1. J lost 4 bases, V lost 4 bases, and 6 bases had no gene match. The CDR3 runs 16 residues. Germline values: CDR1 SEHNR, CDR2 FQNEAQ (reference sequence). CDR3 protein: CASSSSGTGVNEKLFF. In DNA form, the CDR3 reads TGTGCCAGCAGCTCCTCCGGGACAGGGGTTAATGAAAAACTGTTTTTT.

The chain couples TRBV4-3 to TRBJ2-5, with unresolved D. V gave up 4 bases and J gave up 1 base, with 13 bases separating them. The CDR3 consists of 15 residues. Germline assignment: CDR1 LGHNA and CDR2 YSLEER. CDR3 sequence: CASSPNGQFQETQYF. The CDR3 nucleotides are TGCGCCAGCAGCCCTAATGGTCAGTTCCAAGAGACCCAGTACTTC.

This clone was detected only once. J is TRBJ2-3 and V is TRBV7-9, with 9 bases matching TRBD1. The CDR3 consists of 15 residues. In germline, CDR1 is SEHNR, CDR2 FQNEAQ (reference sequence). Trimming took 7 bases from V and 1 from J; bases not matched to a gene: 6. The CDR3, as DNA: TGTGCCAGCACCACCCGGGACAGGGGCACAGATACGCAGTATTTT. Amino acid sequence: CASTTRDRGTDTQYF.

The chain has TRBV4-1 and TRBJ2-5; 10 bases are shared with TRBD1. The V gene end was trimmed by 4 bases and the J gene end by 1 base; junction bases not matched to a gene: 6. Germline V gene data show CDR1 as MGHRA and CDR2 as YSYEKL. This CDR3 region has 16 residues. The DNA for the CDR3 is TGCGCCAGCAGCCTTGGGACAGGGGCACTCCAAGAGACCCAGTACTTC. Its translation: CASSLGTGALQETQYF.

CDR3 DNA sequence: TGTGCCTGGACCCGTGGGGGGAATCAGCCCCAGCATTTT. This gives the protein CAWTRGGNQPQHF. The chain joins TRBV30 to TRBJ1-5; possibly TRBD1 for D (5 bases). CDR3 length: 13 residues. Germline CDR1 GTSNPN, CDR2 SVGIG (reference sequence). V lost 4 bases and J 4 bases, leaving 11 bases between the germline ends.

V is TRBV5-1 and J is TRBJ2-1; D gene ambiguous. This CDR3 has 10 residues. V was cut by 7 bases and J by 8 bases, with 7 bases left in between. Germline V CDR1 and CDR2: SGHRS, YFSETQ. CDR3 region: CASQSHEQFF. Here the CDR3 DNA reads TGCGCCAGCCAATCCCATGAGCAGTTCTTC. Combining the CDR3 with reference TRBV5-1 and TRBJ2-1 gives the whole variable domain KAGVTQTPRYLIKTRGQQVTLSCSPISGHRSVSWYQQTPGQGLQFLFEYFSETQRNKGNFPGRFSGRQFSNSRSEMNVSTLELGDSALYLCASQSHEQFFGPGTRLTVL.

J is TRBJ1-6 and V is TRBV9, with a tentative D call TRBD1 (6 bases). The germline gives CDR1 SGDLS, CDR2 YYNGEE. The CDR3 has 15 amino acids. Trimming took 0 bases from V and 13 from J, leaving 17 bases between them. CDR3 DNA: TGTGCCAGCAGCGTAGGGGGGGGCCCGATCGACCCCCTCCACTTT. Translating gives CASSVGGGPIDPLHF.

CDR3 sequence: CASSLQGARTEAFF. The CDR3 nucleotides are TGCGCCAGCAGCTTACAGGGGGCTCGGACTGAAGCTTTCTTT. The chain has TRBV5-1 and TRBJ1-1; 9 bases agree with TRBD1. The CDR3 is made up of 14 amino acids. Looked up from germline, CDR1 is SGHRS and CDR2 is YFSETQ. The V and J ends lost 2 bases and 5 bases, in that order; junction bases with no gene match: 4.